This T cell receptor (beta chain) was sequenced in a study of blood T cell repertoires in COVID-19. The J segment lost 3 bases and the V segment lost 4 bases, leaving 13 bases of the junction unmatched. The CDR3 loop spans 17 amino acids. CDR1 MNHEY and CDR2 SMNVEV come from the germline V gene (reference sequence). TCRdb keeps only in-frame clones here, not all; method: immunoSEQ multiplex PCR. Of 450,000 or so clones in the sample, 70% to 90% were seen once. This TCR was sampled from a woman aged 35 to 49 with COVID-19, enrolled during active disease. The sample comprised peripheral blood. The chain has TRBV27 and TRBJ1-1; 8 nucleotides match TRBD1. In nucleotides, the CDR3 is TGTGCCAGCAGTTCGTTCCAATCACAGGGGGTATACACTGAAGCTTTCTTT. Amino acid sequence: CASSSFQSQGVYTEAFF.